Given below is one T cell receptor (beta chain) in context. Its antigen remains unknown. CD45RO-negative, CCR7-selected cells formed the naive CD8 fraction, which excluded terminally differentiated effector memory CD45RA+ cells. The data are from a study of shared clonotypes between healthy human individuals. In germline, CDR1 is SGHAT, CDR2 FQNNGV. Deletions cut 3 bases from V and 1 base from J, with 10 bases between. This CDR3 is built from 16 residues. General study findings and limits: The study found lower generation probabilities in non-shared clonotypes than in those shared by all four donors. Rarefaction demonstrated incomplete sorted-subset sequencing despite large depth.

Each subset's genomic DNA was split evenly across several immunoSEQ plates. Profiled with immunoSEQ multiplex PCR; TCRdb holds only in-frame clones, not every one. The sample includes some 2.1 million clones, less than 95% of them seen just once. The receptor was derived from a man aged 18 to 35 in good health. This sequence joins TRBV11-2 and TRBJ2-6, with D maybe TRBD2 (6 bases). Sequencing used naive CD8+ T cells sorted from blood. This CDR3 is CASSFGGGSGANVLTF. The CDR3 DNA follows: TGTGCCAGCAGCTTTGGCGGAGGGTCTGGGGCCAACGTCCTGACTTTC. Looking up the rest from reference TRBV11-2 and TRBJ2-6 gives the full variable domain: EAGVAQSPRYKIIEKRQSVAFWCNPISGHATLYWYQQILGQGPKLLIQFQNNGVVDDSQLPKDRFSAERLKGVDSTLKIQPAKLEDSAVYLCASSFGGGSGANVLTFGAGSRLTVL.